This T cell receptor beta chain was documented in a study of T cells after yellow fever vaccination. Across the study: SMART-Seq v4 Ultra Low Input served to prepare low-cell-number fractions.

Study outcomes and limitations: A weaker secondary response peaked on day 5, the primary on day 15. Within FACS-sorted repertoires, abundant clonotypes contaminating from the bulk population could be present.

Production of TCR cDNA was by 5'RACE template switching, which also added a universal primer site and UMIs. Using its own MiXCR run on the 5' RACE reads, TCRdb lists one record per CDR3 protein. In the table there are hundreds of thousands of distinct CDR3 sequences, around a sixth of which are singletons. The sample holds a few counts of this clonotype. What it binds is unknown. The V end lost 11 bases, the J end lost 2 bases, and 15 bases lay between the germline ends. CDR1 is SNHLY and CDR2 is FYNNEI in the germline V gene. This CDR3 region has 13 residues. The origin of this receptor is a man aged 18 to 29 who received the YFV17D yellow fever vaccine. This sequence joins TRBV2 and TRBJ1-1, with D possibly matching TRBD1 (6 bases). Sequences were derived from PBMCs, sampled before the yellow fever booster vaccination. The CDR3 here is CASRGGENTEAFF. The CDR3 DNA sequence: TGTGCCTCGAGGGGGGGCGAAAACACTGAAGCTTTCTTT.